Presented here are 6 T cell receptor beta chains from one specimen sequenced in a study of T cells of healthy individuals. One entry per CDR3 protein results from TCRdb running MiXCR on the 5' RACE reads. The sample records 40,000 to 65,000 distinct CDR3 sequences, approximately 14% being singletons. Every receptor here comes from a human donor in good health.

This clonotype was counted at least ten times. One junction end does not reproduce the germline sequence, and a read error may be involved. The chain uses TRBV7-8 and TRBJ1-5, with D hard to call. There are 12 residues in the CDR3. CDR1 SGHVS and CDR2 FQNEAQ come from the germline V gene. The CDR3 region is CASSSSAQTQHF. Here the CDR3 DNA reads TGTGCCAGCAGCTCCTCAGCTCAGACCCAGCATTTT.

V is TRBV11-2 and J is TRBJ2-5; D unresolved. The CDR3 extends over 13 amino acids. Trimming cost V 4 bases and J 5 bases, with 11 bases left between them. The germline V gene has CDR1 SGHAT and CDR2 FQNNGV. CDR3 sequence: CASSSGRFETQYF. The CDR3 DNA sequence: TGTGCCAGCAGCTCCGGCCGATTTGAGACCCAGTACTTC.

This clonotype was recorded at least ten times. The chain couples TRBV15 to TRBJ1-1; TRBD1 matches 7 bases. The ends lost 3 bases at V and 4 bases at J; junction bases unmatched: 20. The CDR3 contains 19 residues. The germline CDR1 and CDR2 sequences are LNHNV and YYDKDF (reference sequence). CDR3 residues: CATSSPTGAHLGRSTEAFF. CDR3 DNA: TGTGCCACCAGCAGTCCCACAGGGGCACACCTTGGTAGGAGCACTGAAGCTTTCTTT.

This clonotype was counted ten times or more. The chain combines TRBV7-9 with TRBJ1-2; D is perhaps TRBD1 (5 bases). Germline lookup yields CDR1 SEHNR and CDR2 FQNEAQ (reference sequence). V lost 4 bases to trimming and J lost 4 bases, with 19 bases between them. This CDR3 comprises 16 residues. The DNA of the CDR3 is TGTGCCAGCAGCTCAGGACATTACAAGGGCCTCTATGGCTACACCTTC. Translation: CASSSGHYKGLYGYTF. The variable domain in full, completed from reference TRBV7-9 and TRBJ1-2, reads DTGVSQNPRHKITKRGQNVTFRCDPISEHNRLYWYRQTLGQGPEFLTYFQNEAQLEKSRLLSDRFSAERPKGSFSTLEIQRTEQGDSAMYLCASSSGHYKGLYGYTFGSGTRLTVV.

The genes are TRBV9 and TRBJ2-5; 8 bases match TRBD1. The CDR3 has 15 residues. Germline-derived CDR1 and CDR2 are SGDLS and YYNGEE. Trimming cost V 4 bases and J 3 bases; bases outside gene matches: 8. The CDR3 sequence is CASSPGTGPKETQYF. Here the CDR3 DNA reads TGTGCCAGCAGCCCCGGGACAGGCCCCAAAGAGACCCAGTACTTC.

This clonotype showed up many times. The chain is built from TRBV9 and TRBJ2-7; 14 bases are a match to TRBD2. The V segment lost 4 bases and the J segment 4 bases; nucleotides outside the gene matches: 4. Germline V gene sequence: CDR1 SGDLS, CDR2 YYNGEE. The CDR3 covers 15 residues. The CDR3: CASSPGLAGGYEQYF. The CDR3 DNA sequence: TGTGCCAGCAGCCCCGGACTAGCGGGAGGATACGAGCAGTACTTC.